This TCR beta chain appears in the sequencing data of a study of T cell responses to AZD1222 COVID-19 vaccine. The sample holds one count of this clone. Assay: immunoSEQ multiplex PCR; the TCRdb copy retains only in-frame clones and omits some. The repertoire holds some 150,000 clones, with roughly 90% as singletons. CDR3 length equals 16 residues. V was trimmed by 4 bases and J by 3 bases, leaving 17 bases between them. Germline V gene sequence: CDR1 SGHNT, CDR2 YYREEE (reference sequence). This specimen consisted of peripheral blood, obtained on day 0 of AZD1222 vaccination. This TCR was recovered from an adult in good health. The chain links TRBV5-4 to TRBJ1-3; no firm D call. DNA for the CDR3: TGTGCCAGCAGCCTGGGCGGCGCCCGGTATGGAAACACCATATATTTT. This gives the protein CASSLGGARYGNTIYF.